This T cell receptor (beta chain) was captured in a study of cytomegalovirus exposure and HLA in healthy donors. Germline V gene data show CDR1 as SGHDT and CDR2 as YYEEEE. This CDR3 region has 13 residues. Trimming took 2 bases from V and 5 from J, leaving 7 bases between them. Study-wide results and caveats: The number of N-insertions in an Asian-associated ancestry cluster was reportedly below the roughly 660-donor mean in a later analysis. Productive rates of about 87% or about 30% were seen for most TCR beta V segments in an earlier analysis.

The PCR used 60 Vbeta and 13 Jbeta primers. The table came from immunoSEQ multiplex PCR; TCRdb's copy has only in-frame clones and leaves some out. The sample includes 130,000 or so clones. Remarks on this clone: Its antigen remains unidentified.

The clonotype originates from a woman between 35 and 50 years old in good health and CMV-seropositive. Sequencing used PBMCs. The V call is TRBV5-6, the J call TRBJ2-2; maybe TRBD1 (6 bases). CDR3 loop: CASSFTGTGELFF. The CDR3, as DNA: TGTGCCAGCAGCTTTACAGGGACCGGGGAGCTGTTTTTT.